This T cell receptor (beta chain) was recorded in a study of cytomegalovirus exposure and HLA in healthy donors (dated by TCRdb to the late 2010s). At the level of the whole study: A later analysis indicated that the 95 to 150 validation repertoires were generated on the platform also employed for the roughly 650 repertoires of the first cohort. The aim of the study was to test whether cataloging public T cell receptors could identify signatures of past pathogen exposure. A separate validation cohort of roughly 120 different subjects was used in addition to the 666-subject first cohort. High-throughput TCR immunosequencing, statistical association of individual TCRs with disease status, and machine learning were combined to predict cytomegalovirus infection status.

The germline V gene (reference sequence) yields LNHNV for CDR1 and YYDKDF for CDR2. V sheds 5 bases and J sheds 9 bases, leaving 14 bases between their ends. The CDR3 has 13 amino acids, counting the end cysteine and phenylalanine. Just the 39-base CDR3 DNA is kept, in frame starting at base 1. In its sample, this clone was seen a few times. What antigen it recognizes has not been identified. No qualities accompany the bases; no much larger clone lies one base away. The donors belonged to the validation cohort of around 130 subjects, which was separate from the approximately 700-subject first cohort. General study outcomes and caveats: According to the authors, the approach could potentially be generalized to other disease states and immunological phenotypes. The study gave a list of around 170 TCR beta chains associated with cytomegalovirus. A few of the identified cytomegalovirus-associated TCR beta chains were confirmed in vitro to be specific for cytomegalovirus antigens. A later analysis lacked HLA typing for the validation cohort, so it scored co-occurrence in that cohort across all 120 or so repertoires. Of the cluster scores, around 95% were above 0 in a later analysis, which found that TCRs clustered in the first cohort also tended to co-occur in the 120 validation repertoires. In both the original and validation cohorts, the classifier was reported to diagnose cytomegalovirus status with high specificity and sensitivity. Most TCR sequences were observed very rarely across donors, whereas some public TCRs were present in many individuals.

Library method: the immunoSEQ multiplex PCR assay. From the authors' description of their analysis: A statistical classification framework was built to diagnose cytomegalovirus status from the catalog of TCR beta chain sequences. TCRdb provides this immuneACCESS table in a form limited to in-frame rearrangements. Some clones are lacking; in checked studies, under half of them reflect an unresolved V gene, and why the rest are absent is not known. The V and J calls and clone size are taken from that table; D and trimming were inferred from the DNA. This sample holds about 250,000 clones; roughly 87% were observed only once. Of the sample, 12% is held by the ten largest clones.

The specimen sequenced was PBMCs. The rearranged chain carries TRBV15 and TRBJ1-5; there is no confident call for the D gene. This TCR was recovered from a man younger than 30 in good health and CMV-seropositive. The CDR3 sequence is CATSFGRRAPQHF. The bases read TGTGCCACCAGCTTCGGGCGGCGGGCGCCCCAGCATTTT.